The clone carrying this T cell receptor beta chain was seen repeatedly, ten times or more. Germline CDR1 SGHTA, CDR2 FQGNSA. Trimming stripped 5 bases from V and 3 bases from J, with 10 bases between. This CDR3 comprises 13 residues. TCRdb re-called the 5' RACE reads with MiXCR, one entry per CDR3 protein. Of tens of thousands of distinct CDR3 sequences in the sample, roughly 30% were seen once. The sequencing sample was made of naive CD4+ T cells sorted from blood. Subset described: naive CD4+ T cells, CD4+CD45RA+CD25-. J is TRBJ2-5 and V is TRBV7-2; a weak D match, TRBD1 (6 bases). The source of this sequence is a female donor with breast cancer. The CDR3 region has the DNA TGTGCCAGCAGCAGACACAGGGAAGAGACCCAGTACTTC. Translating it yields CASSRHREETQYF.